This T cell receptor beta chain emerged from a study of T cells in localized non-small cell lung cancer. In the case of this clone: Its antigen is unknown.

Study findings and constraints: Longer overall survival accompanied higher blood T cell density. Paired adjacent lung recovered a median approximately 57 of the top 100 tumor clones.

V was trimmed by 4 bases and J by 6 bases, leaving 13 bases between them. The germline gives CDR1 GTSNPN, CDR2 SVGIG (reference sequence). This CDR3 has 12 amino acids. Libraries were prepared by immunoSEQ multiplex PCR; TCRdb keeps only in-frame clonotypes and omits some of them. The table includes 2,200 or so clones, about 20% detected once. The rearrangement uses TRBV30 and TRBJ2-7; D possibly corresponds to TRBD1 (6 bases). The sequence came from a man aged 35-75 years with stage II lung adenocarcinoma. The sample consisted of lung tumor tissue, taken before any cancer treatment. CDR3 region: CAWTSRGGEQYF. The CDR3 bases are TGTGCCTGGACCTCCAGGGGTGGCGAGCAGTACTTC.